This T cell receptor (beta chain) was sequenced during a study of Ad26.COV2.S vaccination and SARS-CoV-2 variants. Study background: Donor allocation was to the COV1001 Ad26.COV2.S trial arm. Doses of Ad26.COV2.S were injected into muscle once or twice, 56 days apart.

Treatment: about 20 received Ad26.COV2.S at low or high dose, single or two shots; 5 received placebo; per-sample allocation not given. Specimens were obtained on day 63 following the first vaccine or placebo injection. Study-level findings and limits: Considerable breadth of spike-specific CD8+ and CD4+ T cell responses has reportedly been documented following vaccination.

Assay: immunoSEQ multiplex PCR; the TCRdb copy retains only in-frame clones and omits some. This table holds 400,000 to 500,000 clones, roughly 89% found once. The V and J ends lost 5 bases and 11 bases respectively, with 16 bases between them. Germline loops: CDR1 LGHNA, CDR2 YSLEER. CDR3 length: 13 amino acids. Note on this clone: Its antigen is undetermined.

The receptor was isolated from a person aged 18-65 years who received the Ad26.COV2.S COVID-19 vaccine or a placebo. The chain links TRBV4-3 to TRBJ1-5, with D possibly TRBD1 on 5 matching bases. The sample consisted of peripheral blood, taken in a trial of Ad26.COV2.S vaccine versus placebo. CDR3 sequence (DNA): TGCGCCAGCAGCTTCTTAGAGGGGAGGGCCCAGCATTTT. Its protein product is CASSFLEGRAQHF.